This T cell receptor beta chain is from a study of cytomegalovirus exposure and HLA in healthy donors. A multiplex PCR was run with 60 Vbeta primers and 13 Jbeta primers. Using immunoSEQ multiplex PCR, the repertoire was profiled, and TCRdb retains in-frame clones only, with some absent. In the table there are over 150,000 clones, around 80% of which are singletons. Trimming stripped 5 bases from V and 0 bases from J, with 14 bases between. The CDR3 extends over 17 amino acids. Germline CDR1 SGHTA, CDR2 FQGNSA. The chain employs TRBV7-2 and TRBJ2-6, with D perhaps TRBD2 (5 bases). Sequenced material: PBMCs. The TCR originated in a man aged 25 to 40 in good health and CMV-seropositive. CDR3 residues: CASSPSGVSSGANVLTF. The CDR3 DNA is TGTGCCAGCAGCCCGTCCGGGGTAAGCTCTGGGGCCAACGTCCTGACTTTC.